The clone carrying this TCR beta chain was counted between two and nine times. The CDR3 spans 12 residues. Deletions cut 7 bases from V and 2 bases from J, with 12 bases between. Germline CDR1 reads SQVTM; CDR2 reads ANQGSEA. It was template switching that added a universal primer site, and there were unique molecular identifiers on the cDNA. A single record per CDR3 protein comes from TCRdb applying MiXCR to the 5' RACE reads. There are about 660,000 distinct CDR3 sequences in the sample; less than 10% occur only once, and 0.75% to 1% lies in the top ten. This entry belongs to a study of identical twins. The sample was also linked to a second study, of yellow fever vaccine responses in identical twins.

The chain uses TRBV29-1 and TRBJ2-7, with a tentative D call TRBD1 (5 bases). The source material was PBMCs. The clonotype was recovered from a woman between 18 and 30 years old in good health. Here the CDR3 DNA reads TGCAGCGCTGGGTCAGGGACCTACGAGCAGTACTTC. It codes for CSAGSGTYEQYF.